This T cell receptor (beta chain) was retrieved from a study of blood T cell repertoires in COVID-19. Across the whole study: The United States, Italy and Spain were the sources of the acute and convalescent COVID-19 samples. T cells, B-cell-depleted T cells, or PBMCs provided the cDNA or gDNA that served as material.

The V gene's germline CDR1 is MNHEY and CDR2 SVGAGI. Germline trimming cut 2 bases from V and 4 bases from J; bases unmatched to any gene: 5. The CDR3 loop spans 15 amino acids. Per the study methods: Reference gene primers were amplified, and this amplification served to estimate nucleated cell counts. This table comes from immunoSEQ multiplex PCR, and its TCRdb copy is limited to in-frame clones, with some not included. V and J calls and clone size are copied from that table; D and trimming were computed from the DNA. The sample yields 200,000 to 300,000 clones, 88% seen once. Sequencing was done on a sample of peripheral blood. The chain combines TRBV6-5 with TRBJ2-1; 7 nucleotides agree with TRBD1. This TCR was sampled from a man in his sixties who had recovered from COVID-19. DNA for the CDR3: TGTGCCAGCAGTTACGACGGGACAGTTTACAATGAGCAGTTCTTC. Protein product: CASSYDGTVYNEQFF.